This T cell receptor beta chain is drawn from a study of blood T cells in healthy people across ages. A sample-barcoded 5' primer and a J-beta primer mix were used in a second PCR of roughly 7 to 12 cycles. TCRdb ran MiXCR on the 5' RACE reads and lists one entry per CDR3 protein. Counted here are roughly 900,000 distinct CDR3 sequences, 25% to 35% occurring once; the ten biggest clones make up 15% to 20%. Per-sample PBMC isolation yielded at least 6.5 million cells. This clonotype was seen a handful of times. The CDR3 length is 14 residues. Trimming pared 7 bases from V and 3 bases from J, leaving 15 bases between. The germline gives CDR1 WSHSY, CDR2 SAAADI.

The sequencing input was blood. The receptor's source is a woman of 80 years or more in good health. The gene calls are TRBV10-2 and TRBJ1-1; a possible D gene is TRBD1 (5 bases). CDR3 region: CASTWGDQDTEAFF. The CDR3 DNA sequence: TGCGCCAGCACCTGGGGCGACCAGGACACTGAAGCTTTCTTT.